These 30 T cell receptor beta chains originate from one sample sequenced in a study of OX40 agonist ivuxolimab in advanced cancers. Generated by immunoSEQ multiplex PCR, the TCRdb table keeps only in-frame clones and is missing some. The table shows 20,000 to 30,000 clones, with 88% occurring only once. Sequencing used CD4+ or CD8+ T cells sorted from blood, obtained in a trial of the OX40 agonist ivuxolimab. These receptors were collected from an adult with an advanced solid tumor such as melanoma, head and neck, liver or kidney cancer.

V usage is TRBV5-1 and J usage is TRBJ2-2, with 12 bases fitting TRBD2. The CDR3 extends over 17 amino acids. J gave up 4 bases and V 1 base, and 5 bases lay outside the gene matches. Germline values: CDR1 SGHRS, CDR2 YFSETQ. The CDR3 nucleotides are TGCGCCAGCAGCTTGCGGCTAGCGGGAGGGACCACCGGGGAGCTGTTTTTT. This translates into CASSLRLAGGTTGELFF.

The V gene is TRBV18, the J gene TRBJ1-4; 7 bases line up with TRBD1. In germline, CDR1 is KGHSH, CDR2 LQKENI. CDR3 size: 14 residues. Unmatched junction bases numbered 5, after V lost 6 bases and J lost 4 bases. CDR3 in amino acids: CASSLDRVNEKLFF. CDR3 DNA: TGTGCCAGCTCCCTTGACAGGGTTAATGAAAAACTGTTTTTT.

This clone was seen a single time. The rearrangement uses TRBV7-2 and TRBJ2-4; 7 bases align to TRBD1. The CDR3 runs to 14 residues. Per germline, CDR1 SGHTA and CDR2 FQGNSA. Trimming at V came to 7 bases and at J to 6 bases, leaving 9 bases not matched to a gene. The CDR3 region is CASTTTGALNIQYF. The DNA of the CDR3 is TGTGCCAGCACTACAACAGGGGCCTTAAACATTCAGTACTTC.

V is TRBV2 and J is TRBJ2-7; TRBD1 might be the D (6 bases). Germline-derived CDR1 and CDR2 are SNHLY and FYNNEI. Trimming shortened V by 2 bases and J by 3 bases, and 14 bases separated the two germline ends. The CDR3 has 15 residues. The CDR3 sequence is CASSEIQTGLYEQYF. The CDR3 DNA reads TGTGCCAGCAGTGAAATCCAGACAGGTCTCTACGAGCAGTACTTC. Variable domain in full (rest from reference TRBV2 and TRBJ2-7): EPEVTQTPSHQVTQMGQEVILRCVPISNHLYFYWYRQILGQKVEFLVSFYNNEISEKSEIFDDQFSVERPDGSNFTLKIRSTKLEDSAMYFCASSEIQTGLYEQYFGPGTRLTVT.

This chain connects TRBV11-3 to TRBJ2-1; the match to TRBD2 covers 15 bases. V gave up 5 bases and J gave up 4 bases; unmatched junction bases: 3. The CDR3 sequence is 16 residues long. Germline CDR1 and CDR2: SGHNT and YENEEA. CDR3 region: CASSGLAGGLYNEQFF. The CDR3 region has the DNA TGTGCCAGCAGCGGACTAGCGGGAGGGTTATACAATGAGCAGTTCTTC.

This rearrangement joins TRBV19 to TRBJ2-7; D remains unclear. Looked up from germline, CDR1 is LNHDA and CDR2 is SQIVND (reference sequence). The CDR3 is 15 residues long. With 3 bases removed from V and 0 bases from J, the gap between germline ends came to 12 bases. As DNA, the CDR3 is TGTGCCAGTAGTATCTTTGGGGAAGGCTCCTACGAGCAGTACTTC. Translation: CASSIFGEGSYEQYF.

This clone occurred once. The chain joins TRBV27 to TRBJ2-6; a weak D match, TRBD1 (5 bases). Trimming stripped 1 base from V and 1 base from J, with 8 bases between. CDR3 length equals 16 residues. The germline V gene encodes CDR1 MNHEY and CDR2 SMNVEV (reference sequence). CDR3 loop: CASSLFRGSGANVLTF. The CDR3, as DNA: TGTGCCAGCAGTTTATTTAGGGGTTCTGGGGCCAACGTCCTGACTTTC. The full variable domain, rest sourced from reference TRBV27 and TRBJ2-6, is EAQVTQNPRYLITVTGKKLTVTCSQNMNHEYMSWYRQDPGLGLRQIYYSMNVEVTDKGDVPEGYKVSRKEKRNFPLILESPSPNQTSLYFCASSLFRGSGANVLTFGAGSRLTVL.

The V and J genes are TRBV30 and TRBJ2-2; no clear D gene. CDR1 is GTSNPN and CDR2 is SVGIG in the germline V gene (reference sequence). This CDR3 is built from 14 residues. Trimming stripped 8 bases from V and 4 bases from J, with 17 bases between. The CDR3 here is CAGIPTEFTGELFF. CDR3 nucleotide sequence: TGTGCCGGCATTCCGACGGAATTCACCGGGGAGCTGTTTTTT. Based on the CDR3 plus reference TRBV30 and TRBJ2-2, the full variable domain is SQTIHQWPATLVQPVGSPLSLECTVEGTSNPNLYWYRQAAGRGLQLLFYSVGIGQISSEVPQNLSASRPQDRQFILSSKKLLLSDSGFYLCAGIPTEFTGELFFGEGSRLTVL.

The J gene is TRBJ2-7, the V gene TRBV7-6, with TRBD2 identical over 10 bases. J lost 1 base, V lost 1 base, and 7 bases had no gene match. Germline CDR1 and CDR2: SGHVS and FNYEAQ. CDR3 length equals 17 residues. The CDR3 is CASSLGPAGGYSYEQYF. The CDR3 DNA sequence: TGTGCCAGCAGCTTAGGCCCAGCGGGAGGGTATTCCTACGAGCAGTACTTC.

The rearrangement uses TRBV19 and TRBJ2-7; 10 nucleotides agree with TRBD1. Germline V gene lookup returns CDR1 LNHDA and CDR2 SQIVND (reference sequence). V lost 7 bases and J lost 6; bases outside the gene matches: 9. The CDR3 covers 14 residues. The CDR3 protein is CASIRGTGEGEQYF. The CDR3, as DNA: TGTGCCAGTATCAGGGGGACAGGGGAGGGCGAGCAGTACTTC. Variable domain in full (rest from reference TRBV19 and TRBJ2-7): DGGITQSPKYLFRKEGQNVTLSCEQNLNHDAMYWYRQDPGQGLRLIYYSQIVNDFQKGDIAEGYSVSREKKESFPLTVTSAQKNPTAFYLCASIRGTGEGEQYFGPGTRLTVT.

This rearrangement joins TRBV15 to TRBJ2-2; D might be TRBD2 (6 bases). The ends were cut back, 1 base at V and 5 bases at J, with 17 bases in the middle. The CDR3 spans 17 residues. Germline V gives CDR1 LNHNV, CDR2 YYDKDF (reference sequence). The CDR3 region has the DNA TGTGCCACCAGCAGAGGGGGGAGACTAGTATCGACCGGGGAGCTGTTTTTT. It yields the protein CATSRGGRLVSTGELFF.

The chain uses TRBV5-8 and TRBJ1-4, with 12 bases identical to TRBD1. The CDR3 length is 17 residues. Germline CDR1 is SGHTS and CDR2 is YDEGEE. The V segment lost 3 bases and the J segment 0 bases; nucleotides outside the gene matches: 3. The CDR3 DNA reads TGTGCCAGCAGCTCCGGGACAGGGGGCTCAACTAATGAAAAACTGTTTTTT. Protein: CASSSGTGGSTNEKLFF.

This chain joins TRBV6-1 and TRBJ2-3; D is tentatively TRBD1 or TRBD2 (5 bases each). Deletions cut 2 bases from V and 6 bases from J, with 15 bases between. Germline V CDR1 and CDR2: MNHNS, SASEGT. CDR3 length: 15 residues. Here the CDR3 reads CASSEQWGGRDTQYF. CDR3 DNA sequence: TGTGCCAGCAGTGAACAGTGGGGCGGGCGGGATACGCAGTATTTT.

CDR3 in amino acids: CASSLGEVAGGPLETQYF. CDR3 nucleotide sequence: TGTGCCAGCAGCTTGGGGGAGGTAGCGGGAGGGCCTTTGGAGACCCAGTACTTC. The chain links TRBV13 to TRBJ2-5; 11 positions agree with TRBD2. This CDR3 spans 18 amino acids. Germline CDR1 and CDR2: PRHDT and FYEKMQ (reference sequence). V was clipped by 3 bases and J by 5 bases; unmatched bases: 14.

The chain has TRBV4-3 and TRBJ2-7; no firm D call. The germline CDR1 and CDR2 sequences are LGHNA and YSLEER. The CDR3 spans 13 residues. Trimming shortened V by 2 bases and J by 2 bases, and 7 bases separated the two germline ends. CDR3 sequence reads: CASSQTIAYEQYF. The DNA of the CDR3 is TGCGCCAGCAGCCAAACGATAGCCTACGAGCAGTACTTC.

This sequence joins TRBV4-3 and TRBJ1-2; weak D call: TRBD1 (6 bases). This CDR3 comprises 18 residues. V was pared by 0 bases and J by 1 base, with 18 bases between. Germline V lookup: CDR1 LGHNA, CDR2 YSLEER. The CDR3 region is CASSQDGGAGSLNYGYTF. The CDR3 DNA reads as TGCGCCAGCAGCCAAGATGGGGGGGCAGGGTCCCTTAACTATGGCTACACCTTC.

The CDR3 here is CAISPGTGARTDTQYF. CDR3 nucleotides: TGTGCCATCAGCCCCGGGACAGGGGCTAGGACAGATACGCAGTATTTT. The chain uses TRBV10-3 and TRBJ2-3; 10 positions agree with TRBD1. CDR3 length equals 16 residues. Trimming took 6 bases from V and 3 from J; bases not matched to a gene: 9. Germline V gene lookup returns CDR1 ENHRY and CDR2 SYGVKD.

This chain connects TRBV9 to TRBJ2-1; 11 positions match TRBD2. CDR1 and CDR2 (germline): SGDLS, YYNGEE. Germline trimming cut 3 bases from V and 7 bases from J; bases unmatched to any gene: 6. The CDR3 is 15 amino acids. The CDR3 protein is CASSELAGVKNEQFF. In nucleotides, the CDR3 is TGTGCCAGCAGCGAACTAGCGGGAGTTAAAAATGAGCAGTTCTTC.

The chain carries TRBV5-6 and TRBJ2-7, with 13 bases aligning to TRBD2. Germline V gene data show CDR1 as SGHDT and CDR2 as YYEEEE. V shed 0 bases and J 3 bases; nucleotides not matched to a gene: 3. This CDR3 contains 16 residues. CDR3 bases: TGTGCCAGCAGCTTGGAGGGACTAGCGGGGAACTACGAGCAGTACTTC. Its protein is CASSLEGLAGNYEQYF.

This clone appeared a few times. The J gene is TRBJ2-3, the V gene TRBV4-1; a possible D gene is TRBD1 (6 bases). V was shortened by 3 bases and J by 3 bases, with 13 bases between the two germline ends. The CDR3 runs to 15 residues. Per germline, CDR1 MGHRA and CDR2 YSYEKL. The CDR3 DNA sequence: TGCGCCAGCAGCCATTACATGACAGGAACAGATACGCAGTATTTT. Amino acid sequence: CASSHYMTGTDTQYF.

This clone came up a few times. V and J are TRBV2 and TRBJ1-6; maybe TRBD1 (5 bases). Germline V lookup: CDR1 SNHLY, CDR2 FYNNEI. The CDR3 covers 13 residues. Trimming shortened V by 9 bases and J by 10 bases, and 16 bases separated the two germline ends. CDR3 DNA: TGTGCCAGTAGGTCAGGGAAGGGGTCACCCCTCCACTTT. Its translation: CASRSGKGSPLHF.

This clone was seen a handful of times. The rearrangement links TRBV7-9 to TRBJ1-6; D is perhaps TRBD1 (6 bases). The germline CDR1 and CDR2 sequences are SEHNR and FQNEAQ (reference sequence). Trimming stripped 3 bases from V and 8 bases from J, with 14 bases between. The CDR3 length is 15 residues. The DNA of the CDR3 is TGTGCCAGCAGCTTGGGGGCTAACGGGGATTCACCCCTCCACTTT. It encodes CASSLGANGDSPLHF.

The CDR3 spells CASSFAGTAQETQYF. Here the CDR3 DNA reads TGTGCCAGCAGCTTCGCCGGGACAGCACAAGAGACCCAGTACTTC. The chain carries TRBV7-2 and TRBJ2-5; TRBD1 agrees at 7 bases. CDR1 and CDR2 (germline): SGHTA, FQGNSA. This CDR3 region has 15 residues. With V trimmed by 3 bases and J by 2 bases, 6 bases remained unmatched.

This chain joins TRBV28 and TRBJ1-2; 9 bases align to TRBD1. This CDR3 is 15 amino acids long. The ends lost 6 bases at V and 8 bases at J; junction bases unmatched: 13. CDR1 MDHEN and CDR2 SYDVKM come from the germline V gene. CDR3 nucleotides: TGTGCCAGCAGGAGGGGAACGGGACAGGGCGACGGCTACACCTTC. The encoded protein is CASRRGTGQGDGYTF.

This chain uses TRBV28 with TRBJ1-1; TRBD1 agrees at 9 bases. The CDR3 has 15 residues. V dropped 5 bases and J dropped 1; count of bases not matched to a gene: 5. Germline CDR1 and CDR2: MDHEN and SYDVKM. The CDR3 region is CASSQNRGRNTEAFF. The DNA of the CDR3 is TGTGCCAGCAGTCAGAACAGGGGGCGGAACACTGAAGCTTTCTTT.

The chain links TRBV30 to TRBJ2-5; D could derive from TRBD1 or TRBD2 (5 bases each). The better agreement between TRBJ2-7 and the DNA end casts doubt on the J call. This CDR3 comprises 13 residues. Germline assignment: CDR1 GTSNPN and CDR2 SVGIG (reference sequence). CDR3 protein: CAWSGGGMGEQYF. CDR3 in DNA: TGTGCCTGGAGTGGTGGGGGAATGGGCGAGCAGTACTTC.

J is TRBJ2-2 and V is TRBV2, with D unclear. Trimming removed 10 bases from V and 4 bases from J, with 10 bases in between. The CDR3 totals 12 residues. Germline loops: CDR1 SNHLY, CDR2 FYNNEI. CDR3 sequence (DNA): TGTGCCACCCTCCAGAGCACCGGGGAGCTGTTTTTT. Protein: CATLQSTGELFF.

The rearrangement uses TRBV19 and TRBJ1-6; tentatively, D is TRBD1 (5 bases). CDR3 length: 17 amino acids. Between the trimmed V and J ends, which lost 5 bases and 6 bases, there was a span of 20 bases. CDR1 is LNHDA and CDR2 is SQIVND in the germline V gene (reference sequence). The CDR3 loop is CASSLPGRQRTNSPLHF. CDR3 nucleotides: TGTGCCAGTAGTCTCCCGGGCCGACAGCGGACTAATTCACCCCTCCACTTT.

The rearrangement links TRBV29-1 to TRBJ2-7; D is possibly TRBD1 or TRBD2 (6 bases each). Germline values: CDR1 SQVTM, CDR2 ANQGSEA. The CDR3 has 13 residues. The V and J ends lost 5 bases and 5 bases respectively, with 16 bases between them. The CDR3 region has the DNA TGCAGCGTTAGGGGGAACGGGGGCCACGAGCAGTACTTC. Its protein product is CSVRGNGGHEQYF.

The chain combines TRBV9 with TRBJ2-2; tentatively, D is TRBD2 (5 bases). Germline V gene data show CDR1 as SGDLS and CDR2 as YYNGEE. The CDR3 extends over 15 amino acids. The V and J ends lost 0 bases and 6 bases respectively, with 12 bases between them. CDR3 in amino acids: CASSVATRSPGELFF. The CDR3 DNA is TGTGCCAGCAGCGTAGCTACTAGGAGCCCCGGGGAGCTGTTTTTT.